The present T cell receptor (beta chain) was sequenced within a study of T-cell memory formation after mild COVID-19. Whole-study context: Clusters of TCRs were largely donor specific. General study results and limits: Memory cells collected pre-infection included some clones that later responded, suggesting cross-reactive memory joined. Clones which contracted sat mainly in CM and EM if CD4+, and in EMRA if CD8+.

After 5'RACE with constant-segment primers, TCR alpha and TCR beta cDNA libraries carrying sample barcodes and UMIs were obtained. TCRdb analysed the 5' RACE reads with MiXCR anew, one entry per CDR3 protein. The sample shows around 340,000 distinct CDR3 sequences, approximately 14% of them seen only once. For this clonotype: The target antigen is unknown.

The receptor was derived from a man aged 18 to 35 who had mild COVID-19 (a few samples of this study predate the infection). Cell type and time point are not known. Sequences were obtained from PBMCs or a T cell subset sorted from them (not recorded which).

The CDR3 nucleotides read TGCGCCAGCAGCGACCCCGGGACGTCTGGAAACACCATATATTTT. Its translation: CASSDPGTSGNTIYF. The chain links TRBV5-1 to TRBJ1-3, with D maybe TRBD1 (5 bases). V lost 4 bases and J lost 1, with 12 bases in between. The CDR3 has 15 amino acids. Germline V gene data show CDR1 as SGHRS and CDR2 as YFSETQ.